One and the same sample provided the 19 T cell receptor beta chains below, sequenced in a study of post-analysis software for immune sequencing data. Built from TCR beta cDNA, the libraries had unique molecular identifiers in them. TCRdb processed the PCR reads anew with MiXCR; each CDR3 protein has one entry. This repertoire shows 430,000 or so distinct CDR3 sequences, over 30% found once; its top ten account for approximately 7.6%. These receptors' antigens are unknown. Findings and limits, study-wide: Patients carried roughly five TRBV segments more frequently than controls did, and TRBV5-6, TRBV5-1 and TRBV20-1 were among them.

The sequenced sample was blood. These receptors were collected from a girl under 10 years old with multiple sclerosis.

This clonotype has only a few counts. The chain carries TRBV11-2 and TRBJ2-3, with D perhaps matching TRBD1 (6 bases). V lost 2 bases to trimming and J lost 0 bases, with 12 bases between them. The V gene's germline CDR1 is SGHAT and CDR2 FQNNGV. This CDR3 comprises 16 residues. Here the CDR3 reads CASSLRGGTSTDTQYF. The DNA for the CDR3 is TGTGCCAGCAGCTTAAGAGGGGGAACTAGCACAGATACGCAGTATTTT.

The chain links TRBV29-1 to TRBJ2-1; D uncertain. This CDR3 has 13 residues. Germline assignment: CDR1 SQVTM and CDR2 ANQGSEA. V shed 3 bases and J shed 7 bases, with 13 bases lying between them. The CDR3 loop reads CSVDMWGSNEQFF. The CDR3 bases are TGCAGCGTTGATATGTGGGGTTCTAATGAGCAGTTCTTC.

This clonotype occurred a few times. This chain uses TRBV11-2 with TRBJ1-6; D is uncertain. V was shortened by 2 bases and J by 3 bases, with 8 bases between the two germline ends. CDR1 and CDR2 from the germline V gene are SGHAT and FQNNGV. This CDR3 has 15 amino acids. The DNA of the CDR3 is TGTGCCAGCAGCTTACTCTCCCTCTATAATTCACCCCTCCACTTT. This codes for CASSLLSLYNSPLHF. The variable domain in full, completed from reference TRBV11-2 and TRBJ1-6, reads EAGVAQSPRYKIIEKRQSVAFWCNPISGHATLYWYQQILGQGPKLLIQFQNNGVVDDSQLPKDRFSAERLKGVDSTLKIQPAKLEDSAVYLCASSLLSLYNSPLHFGNGTRLTVT.

The genes are TRBV5-1 and TRBJ1-1; unclear D gene. Trimming shortened V by 0 bases and J by 4 bases, and 10 bases separated the two germline ends. The CDR3 extends over 14 amino acids. Germline CDR1 SGHRS, CDR2 YFSETQ. The CDR3 coding sequence is TGCGCCAGCAGCTTGGTGGTGGAGGGCACTGAAGCTTTCTTT. It specifies CASSLVVEGTEAFF.

The V and J genes are TRBV5-1 and TRBJ1-2; D gene unclear. Germline assignment: CDR1 SGHRS and CDR2 YFSETQ. This CDR3 has 13 amino acids. Trimming pared 7 bases from V and 3 bases from J, leaving 13 bases between. The CDR3, as DNA: TGCGCCAGCGCAAGCGGGGAATACTATGGCTACACCTTC. Encoded protein: CASASGEYYGYTF.

The chain is built from TRBV6-5 and TRBJ1-6, with D uncertain. Trimming removed 7 bases at V and 8 bases at J, with 15 bases between. This CDR3 contains 14 residues. Germline V gene lookup returns CDR1 MNHEY and CDR2 SVGAGI. The CDR3 loop reads CASTIHRGYSPLHF. The CDR3 nucleotides are TGTGCCAGCACTATTCATCGGGGTTATTCACCCCTCCACTTT.

V usage is TRBV15 and J usage is TRBJ2-7; D unresolved. The CDR3 consists of 15 residues. With 0 bases removed from V and 4 bases from J, the gap between germline ends came to 13 bases. CDR1 LNHNV and CDR2 YYDKDF come from the germline V gene (reference sequence). The CDR3 protein is CATSRDSGAVYEQYF. For the CDR3, the DNA is TGTGCCACCAGCAGAGATAGTGGCGCGGTATACGAGCAGTACTTC. Based on the CDR3 plus reference TRBV15 and TRBJ2-7, the full variable domain is DAMVIQNPRYQVTQFGKPVTLSCSQTLNHNVMYWYQQKSSQAPKLLFHYYDKDFNNEADTPDNFQSRRPNTSFCFLDIRSPGLGDTAMYLCATSRDSGAVYEQYFGPGTRLTVT.

Worth noting for this clonotype: The germline gene is not matched at one end of the junction; a read error may be the cause. The rearrangement uses TRBV7-7 and TRBJ2-1, with 8 bases that match TRBD2. Germline V gives CDR1 SSHAT, CDR2 FNYEAQ (reference sequence). CDR3 length: 20 residues. The chain's CDR3 is CASSLYPPTWGAGAGNEQFF. The DNA for the CDR3 is TGTGCTAGCAGCTTATACCCACCTACCTGGGGAGCGGGAGCTGGCAATGAGCAGTTCTTC.

V and J are TRBV5-1 and TRBJ2-1; D assignment may be TRBD1 or TRBD2 (5 bases each). The V end was cut by 0 bases, the J end by 8 bases, with 15 bases between. Per germline, CDR1 SGHRS and CDR2 YFSETQ. This CDR3 spans 15 amino acids. The CDR3 reads CASSLVPGSSDEQFF. CDR3 bases: TGCGCCAGCAGCTTGGTTCCAGGGAGTTCGGATGAGCAGTTCTTC.

The V call is TRBV7-3, the J call TRBJ2-1, with D tentatively TRBD2 (5 bases). The germline V and J ends were trimmed by 5 bases and 5 bases, with 19 bases remaining between them. The CDR3 sequence is 16 residues long. Germline CDR1 and CDR2: SGHTA and FQGTGA. CDR3 sequence reads: CASSPWASLRDNEQFF. The CDR3 nucleotides are TGTGCCAGCAGCCCCTGGGCCTCCCTGAGGGACAATGAGCAGTTCTTC.

The V gene is TRBV5-1, the J gene TRBJ2-7; tentatively, D is TRBD1 (6 bases). The germline V gene encodes CDR1 SGHRS and CDR2 YFSETQ. CDR3 size: 12 residues. V lost 4 bases, J lost 7 bases, and 12 bases lay in between. The CDR3 nucleotides read TGCGCCAGCAGCCCTACAGGGATAGAGCAGTACTTC. This sequence encodes CASSPTGIEQYF.

This chain links TRBV10-2 with TRBJ1-5; D not certain. Germline V gene lookup returns CDR1 WSHSY and CDR2 SAAADI. This CDR3 has 13 amino acids. The ends were cut back, 5 bases at V and 3 bases at J, with 8 bases in the middle. CDR3 DNA sequence: TGCGCCAGCAGTTTAGCGGACAATCAGCCCCAGCATTTT. It encodes CASSLADNQPQHF.

This chain connects TRBV11-2 to TRBJ2-1; 9 bases fit TRBD2. Trimming took 4 bases from V and 8 from J; bases not matched to a gene: 15. Germline V gene sequence: CDR1 SGHAT, CDR2 FQNNGV. The length of the CDR3 is 17 residues. The CDR3 region has the DNA TGTGCCAGCAGCTACCCCAGGGCTAGCGGGATTTCATATGAGCAGTTCTTC. Amino acids: CASSYPRASGISYEQFF. The complete variable domain, with remaining parts taken from reference TRBV11-2 and TRBJ2-1, reads EAGVAQSPRYKIIEKRQSVAFWCNPISGHATLYWYQQILGQGPKLLIQFQNNGVVDDSQLPKDRFSAERLKGVDSTLKIQPAKLEDSAVYLCASSYPRASGISYEQFFGPGTRLTVL.

This clonotype was seen at least ten times. The chain has TRBV29-1 and TRBJ2-7; 7 nucleotides agree with TRBD1. Losses at the gene ends were 3 bases for V and 0 bases for J; bases not matched to a gene: 23. This CDR3 spans 20 amino acids. Germline V gives CDR1 SQVTM, CDR2 ANQGSEA. This CDR3 is CSVDGQATLEGRFSSYEQYF. CDR3 DNA sequence: TGCAGCGTTGACGGACAGGCTACCTTGGAAGGGCGCTTCAGCTCCTACGAGCAGTACTTC.

To note about this clonotype: An end of the junction differs from the germline gene, which may be a read error. The chain links TRBV20-1 to TRBJ2-6, with D possibly TRBD1 on 5 matching bases. CDR3 length: 15 residues. Looked up from germline, CDR1 is DFQATT and CDR2 is SNEGSKA (reference sequence). CDR3 nucleotides: TGCAGTGCTAGAGACCGGATCTCTGGGGCCGACGTCCTGACTTTC. Encoded protein: CSARDRISGADVLTF.

V is TRBV6-5 and J is TRBJ1-1; possible D gene TRBD1, 5 bases. The V end was cut by 2 bases, the J end by 4 bases, with 11 bases between. CDR1 is MNHEY, CDR2 SVGAGI, per germline. The CDR3 length is 14 residues. The CDR3: CASSYARVRTEAFF. CDR3 DNA: TGTGCCAGCAGTTACGCCAGGGTACGCACTGAAGCTTTCTTT.

This clonotype has just a few counts. V and J are TRBV7-2 and TRBJ1-1; no firm D call. The CDR3 totals 15 residues. V lost 1 base, J lost 0 bases, and 9 bases lay in between. Germline loops: CDR1 SGHTA, CDR2 FQGNSA. CDR3 region: CASSLGNSMNTEAFF. The CDR3 bases are TGTGCCAGCAGCTTAGGGAACAGCATGAACACTGAAGCTTTCTTT.

The genes are TRBV5-1 and TRBJ2-6; D is unresolved. Trimming removed 2 bases at V and 2 bases at J, with 11 bases between. The CDR3 is 16 residues long. The germline CDR1 and CDR2 sequences are SGHRS and YFSETQ. The CDR3 is CASSFGRRPGANVLTF. Here the CDR3 DNA reads TGCGCCAGCAGCTTCGGCCGTCGACCTGGGGCCAACGTCCTGACTTTC.

This sequence joins TRBV5-1 and TRBJ2-7, with a weak D call TRBD1 (5 bases). The CDR3 covers 13 residues. CDR1 is SGHRS, CDR2 YFSETQ, per germline. V was clipped by 4 bases and J by 6 bases, with 14 bases between them. The DNA of the CDR3 is TGCGCCAGCAGCGACAGCGCCCGGCGCGAGCAGTACTTC. Residues: CASSDSARREQYF.